This T cell receptor (beta chain) was profiled in a study of blood T cell repertoires in COVID-19. Study-level background: Sources were T cells, B-cell-depleted T cells, or PBMCs; the material itself was cDNA or gDNA.

Per the study methods: Cell counts per sample came from amplifying reference gene primers. Generated by immunoSEQ multiplex PCR, the TCRdb table keeps only in-frame clones and is missing some. The V and J calls and clone size are taken from that table; D and trimming were inferred from the DNA. In the table there are hundreds of thousands of clones, 80% to 95% of which are singletons. Seattle participants joined during active infection and were tracked over time. V was pared by 5 bases and J by 9 bases, with 11 bases of the junction left unmatched. The germline gives CDR1 GTSNPN, CDR2 SVGIG (reference sequence). CDR3 length: 14 residues.

The sample comprised peripheral blood. The source is a man between 60 and 70 years old with COVID-19, enrolled during active disease. This chain links TRBV30 with TRBJ2-1, with 9 bases lining up with TRBD1. CDR3 region: CAWGMRDRVGEQFF. CDR3 DNA sequence: TGTGCCTGGGGGATGAGGGACAGGGTAGGTGAGCAGTTCTTC.